The 15 T cell receptor beta chains presented below share a single source sample, sequenced in a study of T cell changes during pregnancy in multiple sclerosis. The table came from immunoSEQ multiplex PCR; TCRdb's copy has only in-frame clones and leaves some out. The sample has tens of thousands of clones, about 90% seen once. The sequenced sample was CD8+ T cells from peripheral blood mononuclear cells, obtained after pregnancy. These receptors were obtained from a female donor with multiple sclerosis, enrolled in a pregnancy study.

The rearrangement links TRBV7-9 to TRBJ2-2, with 8 positions matching TRBD1. The ends lost 5 bases at V and 7 bases at J; junction bases unmatched: 6. Germline CDR1 SEHNR, CDR2 FQNEAQ (reference sequence). The CDR3 runs 14 residues. The CDR3 loop reads CASSGRQGNGELFF. The CDR3 coding sequence is TGTGCCAGCAGCGGACGACAGGGGAACGGGGAGCTGTTTTTT.

This clone was detected only once. The chain combines TRBV6-1 with TRBJ2-7; D not resolved. The CDR3 runs to 13 residues. Trimming took off 3 bases at V and 2 bases at J, with 8 bases between the two ends. Germline-derived CDR1 and CDR2 are MNHNS and SASEGT. In DNA, the CDR3 is TGTGCCAGCAGTGAGATTAGAACCTACGAGCAGTACTTC. Its translation: CASSEIRTYEQYF.

By frequency in the sample, this clone is medium-sized (0.01 to 0.1%). This sample includes further DNA sequences coding for the same CDR3. V is TRBV19 and J is TRBJ2-5, with 13 bases identical to TRBD2. J gave up 4 bases and V 6 bases, and 5 bases lay outside the gene matches. Germline loops: CDR1 LNHDA, CDR2 SQIVND (reference sequence). The CDR3 is 15 residues long. CDR3 in amino acids: CASSRTSGSLETQYF. CDR3 in DNA: TGTGCCAGTAGCAGGACTAGCGGGAGTCTAGAGACCCAGTACTTC.

J is TRBJ2-7 and V is TRBV9, with D possibly being TRBD1 (5 bases). The germline gives CDR1 SGDLS, CDR2 YYNGEE. V was clipped by 2 bases and J by 3 bases, with 18 bases between them. The CDR3 loop spans 16 amino acids. In nucleotides, the CDR3 is TGTGCCAGCAGCGTTGGACACTCGCACCCCGACTACGAGCAGTACTTC. Its translation is CASSVGHSHPDYEQYF.

The J gene is TRBJ1-5, the V gene TRBV4-1; TRBD1 might be the D (6 bases). V gave up 0 bases and J gave up 3 bases, with 15 bases separating them. This CDR3 comprises 17 residues. Germline CDR1 is MGHRA and CDR2 is YSYEKL. The CDR3 sequence is CASSQDAGVYYNQPQHF. In DNA, the CDR3 is TGCGCCAGCAGCCAAGATGCAGGGGTTTATTACAATCAGCCCCAGCATTTT.

J is TRBJ1-1 and V is TRBV7-6; D gene ambiguous. The CDR3 covers 15 residues. Germline V CDR1 and CDR2: SGHVS, FNYEAQ. The V end lost 1 base, the J end lost 0 bases, and 9 bases lay between the germline ends. CDR3 residues: CASSLDGGLNTEAFF. CDR3 DNA: TGTGCCAGCAGCTTAGACGGAGGATTGAACACTGAAGCTTTCTTT.

This clone was recorded only once. The gene calls are TRBV7-3 and TRBJ2-1; 9 bases are shared with TRBD1. J was trimmed by 6 bases and V by 5 bases; bases with no gene match: 8. Looked up from germline, CDR1 is SGHTA and CDR2 is FQGTGA. The CDR3 covers 15 residues. This CDR3 reads CASSIGQGLSNEQFF. The DNA for the CDR3 is TGTGCCAGCAGCATCGGACAGGGGTTGAGCAATGAGCAGTTCTTC. Looking up the rest from reference TRBV7-3 and TRBJ2-1 gives the full variable domain: GAGVSQTPSNKVTEKGKYVELRCDPISGHTALYWYRQSLGQGPEFLIYFQGTGAADDSGLPNDRFFAVRPEGSVSTLKIQRTERGDSAVYLCASSIGQGLSNEQFFGPGTRLTVL.

The genes are TRBV5-6 and TRBJ1-1; the D gene is possibly TRBD1 (6 bases). Germline values: CDR1 SGHDT, CDR2 YYEEEE. The CDR3 covers 15 residues. The V gene lost 1 base and the J gene lost 4 bases, with 14 bases spanning the gap. DNA for the CDR3: TGTGCCAGCAGCTTGTTTACAGGGTCGGGCACTGAAGCTTTCTTT. Its protein product is CASSLFTGSGTEAFF.

The chain joins TRBV30 to TRBJ1-3, with D perhaps matching TRBD1 (5 bases). With 5 bases removed from V and 0 bases from J, the gap between germline ends came to 5 bases. This CDR3 has 12 residues. Germline V CDR1 and CDR2: GTSNPN, SVGIG (reference sequence). CDR3 sequence (DNA): TGTGCCTGGGGGGCCTCTGGAAACACCATATATTTT. It specifies CAWGASGNTIYF.

The chain has TRBV12-5 and TRBJ1-6, with 12 bases that match TRBD1. J gave up 7 bases and V 2 bases, and 3 bases lay outside the gene matches. Germline CDR1 LGHNT, CDR2 FRNRAP. This CDR3 region has 16 residues. CDR3 sequence: CASGLKGTGGNSPLHF. The CDR3 DNA reads as TGTGCTAGTGGTTTGAAAGGGACAGGGGGCAATTCACCCCTCCACTTT.

This clone came up a few times. The chain carries TRBV19 and TRBJ1-2; 8 positions match TRBD1. CDR3 length equals 14 residues. From germline, CDR1 is LNHDA and CDR2 SQIVND (reference sequence). After removal of 7 bases from V and 8 bases from J, the junction contained 12 bases not matched to a gene. The CDR3 loop reads CASTWTGTGGGYTF. CDR3 coding DNA: TGTGCCAGTACCTGGACAGGGACCGGTGGGGGCTACACCTTC.

The CDR3 nucleotides are TGCAGCGGGGGGACAGGGGGCGATGGCTACACCTTC. Amino acids: CSGGTGGDGYTF. The chain combines TRBV29-1 with TRBJ1-2; 12 bases map to TRBD1. Germline CDR1 reads SQVTM; CDR2 reads ANQGSEA. The junction had 3 bases not matched to a gene; V was cut back by 7 bases and J by 6 bases. The CDR3 runs 12 residues.

This clone has just one count. The V and J genes are TRBV2 and TRBJ2-1; possibly TRBD1 for D (6 bases). CDR3 length: 15 amino acids. Trimming pared 6 bases from V and 0 bases from J, leaving 12 bases between. Germline V gene lookup returns CDR1 SNHLY and CDR2 FYNNEI. CDR3 residues: CASRMDSSSYNEQFF. CDR3 DNA sequence: TGTGCCAGCAGGATGGACAGTAGCTCCTACAATGAGCAGTTCTTC.

V and J are TRBV7-9 and TRBJ2-7; 16 bases map to TRBD2. The CDR3 consists of 19 residues. The J segment lost 0 bases and the V segment lost 5 bases, leaving 10 bases of the junction unmatched. The germline V gene encodes CDR1 SEHNR and CDR2 FQNEAQ (reference sequence). The CDR3 DNA sequence: TGTGCCAGCAGCACTATCGGGACTAGCGGGAGGGGAAGCTCCTACGAGCAGTACTTC. Translating it yields CASSTIGTSGRGSSYEQYF.

The J gene is TRBJ1-2, the V gene TRBV5-1, with 9 nucleotides matching TRBD1. This CDR3 region has 18 residues. Germline CDR1 and CDR2: SGHRS and YFSETQ. Losses at the gene ends were 0 bases for V and 4 bases for J; bases not matched to a gene: 13. DNA of the CDR3: TGCGCCAGCAGCTTGGCCGGGACAGGGAGAATTGAGGCCTATGGCTACACCTTC. Protein sequence: CASSLAGTGRIEAYGYTF.